The 21 T cell receptor beta chains reported below all come from one sample, sequenced in a study of regulatory T cells in long-lasting Graves disease. Sample time point: newly diagnosed GD, antithyroid drugs for less than 3 months. Isolated PBMC RNA provided the starting material for the TCR library. Both iRepertoire HTBI primers and Arm-PCR of CDR3 regions were used to build the TCR beta libraries. One entry per CDR3 protein results from TCRdb running MiXCR on the multiplex PCR reads. The repertoire includes about 470,000 distinct CDR3 sequences, about a sixth of them detected once, and 12% sits in the top ten. This same sample was also taken into another study, of T cells in Graves' hyperthyroidism and ophthalmopathy.

The sequencing used peripheral blood mononuclear cells (PBMCs), collected at new diagnosis, from a patient treated with antithyroid drugs. These receptor sequences come from a man aged 35 to 55 with Graves disease.

The chain joins TRBV29-1 to TRBJ2-1, with 7 bases lining up with TRBD1. The CDR3 contains 16 residues. Germline-derived CDR1 and CDR2 are SQVTM and ANQGSEA. The V gene end was trimmed by 3 bases and the J gene end by 3 bases; junction bases not matched to a gene: 11. The CDR3 is CSVDSWTGQYYNEQFF. The CDR3 region has the DNA TGCAGCGTTGATAGTTGGACGGGACAGTACTACAATGAGCAGTTCTTC.

The V and J genes are TRBV5-1 and TRBJ2-1, with TRBD2 matching 11 bases. The V segment lost 4 bases and the J segment 3 bases; nucleotides outside the gene matches: 6. This CDR3 spans 16 amino acids. Germline-derived CDR1 and CDR2 are SGHRS and YFSETQ. The CDR3 here is CASSPSSGGIYNEQFF. As DNA, the CDR3 is TGCGCCAGCAGCCCCTCTAGCGGGGGGATCTACAATGAGCAGTTCTTC.

This clonotype was recorded at least ten times. The genes are TRBV24-1 and TRBJ2-1; TRBD1 agrees at 7 bases. This CDR3 has 14 residues. Trimming cost V 2 bases and J 6 bases; bases outside gene matches: 3. Germline assignment: CDR1 KGHDR and CDR2 SFDVKD. CDR3 in amino acids: CATSDYRDSNEQFF. In DNA, the CDR3 is TGTGCCACCAGTGATTACCGGGACAGCAATGAGCAGTTCTTC.

Many counts were recorded for this clonotype. The rearrangement uses TRBV2 and TRBJ2-2; 10 bases line up with TRBD2. The CDR3 runs to 15 residues. CDR1 and CDR2 (germline): SNHLY, FYNNEI. After removal of 5 bases from V and 7 bases from J, the junction contained 7 bases not matched to a gene. DNA for the CDR3: TGTGCCAGCAGTCAGCGGGAGGGCCGGGGCGGGGAGCTGTTTTTT. Protein product: CASSQREGRGGELFF.

Many counts were recorded for this clonotype. The chain uses TRBV6-2 or TRBV6-3 and TRBJ2-7; 7 positions match TRBD1. Germline V gene sequence: CDR1 MNHEY, CDR2 SVGEGT. V lost 2 bases, J lost 3 bases, and 4 bases stayed unmatched. The CDR3 runs 14 residues. The CDR3 nucleotides are TGTGCCAGCAGTTACCCCGGGACAGACTACGAGCAGTACTTC. This sequence encodes CASSYPGTDYEQYF.

Ten or more counts support this clonotype. The chain joins TRBV5-1 to TRBJ2-3; D not resolved. The germline gives CDR1 SGHRS, CDR2 YFSETQ. The length of the CDR3 is 15 residues. Trimming stripped 1 base from V and 0 bases from J, with 9 bases between. The CDR3 reads CASSLFPDSTDTQYF. Here the CDR3 DNA reads TGCGCCAGCAGCTTGTTTCCAGATAGCACAGATACGCAGTATTTT.

This clonotype was counted at least ten times. The CDR3 sequence is CASLGQSYGYTF. For the CDR3, the DNA is TGTGCCAGCCTCGGACAGTCCTATGGCTACACCTTC. This chain joins TRBV28 and TRBJ1-2; possible D gene TRBD1, 6 bases. V lost 8 bases to trimming and J lost 4 bases, with 11 bases between them. The V gene's germline CDR1 is MDHEN and CDR2 SYDVKM. This CDR3 region has 12 residues.

With respect to this clonotype: A much larger clone sits a single nucleotide away, making a read error possible. The chain uses TRBV12-5 and TRBJ2-5; tentatively, D is TRBD1 (6 bases). The CDR3 consists of 13 residues. Germline V gives CDR1 LGHNT, CDR2 FRNRAP. V was cut by 6 bases and J by 11 bases, with 19 bases left in between. CDR3 in DNA: TGTGCTAGTGGCAGCACAGGGTTCGATGAGCAGTACTTC. It specifies CASGSTGFDEQYF.

The table lists this clonotype with many counts. This rearrangement joins TRBV6-1 to TRBJ2-1; D tentatively fits TRBD1 or TRBD2 (5 bases each). Trimming removed 6 bases from V and 8 bases from J, with 17 bases in between. The length of the CDR3 is 14 residues. Per the germline V gene, CDR1 is MNHNS and CDR2 is SASEGT. CDR3 sequence reads: CASRQWGRWDEQFF. The CDR3 bases are TGTGCCAGCAGGCAGTGGGGACGGTGGGATGAGCAGTTCTTC.

This clonotype showed up many times. The V gene is TRBV6-1, the J gene TRBJ1-1, with D unresolved. This CDR3 region has 13 residues. Germline CDR1 reads MNHNS; CDR2 reads SASEGT. Trimming removed 6 bases from V and 10 bases from J, with 18 bases in between. The CDR3 sequence is CASRPAPSGRAFF. DNA of the CDR3: TGTGCCAGCAGGCCCGCCCCCAGTGGCCGAGCTTTCTTT.

This clonotype has at least ten counts. The J gene is TRBJ2-2, the V gene TRBV28; 8 bases line up with TRBD1. J was trimmed by 5 bases and V by 6 bases; bases with no gene match: 11. This CDR3 spans 16 amino acids. Germline loops: CDR1 MDHEN, CDR2 SYDVKM. The DNA for the CDR3 is TGTGCCAGCAGCCCAACCGGACAGGGACGGACCGGGGAGCTGTTTTTT. It translates to CASSPTGQGRTGELFF. Combining the CDR3 with reference TRBV28 and TRBJ2-2 gives the whole variable domain DVKVTQSSRYLVKRTGEKVFLECVQDMDHENMFWYRQDPGLGLRLIYFSYDVKMKEKGDIPEGYSVSREKKERFSLILESASTNQTSMYLCASSPTGQGRTGELFFGEGSRLTVL.

This clonotype was seen more than once but under ten times. This chain joins TRBV14 and TRBJ2-2; D gene ambiguous. The CDR3 spans 13 residues. The V end lost 1 base, the J end lost 3 bases, and 3 bases lay between the germline ends. The germline V gene encodes CDR1 SGHDN and CDR2 FVKESK. The CDR3 loop reads CASSQGYTGELFF. CDR3 in DNA: TGTGCCAGCAGCCAAGGATACACCGGGGAGCTGTTTTTT.

Ten or more counts support this clonotype. In nucleotides, the CDR3 is TGTGCCAGCAGTTTGATGGACAGGTCCAACGAGCAGTACTTC. Translating gives CASSLMDRSNEQYF. The J gene is TRBJ2-7, the V gene TRBV12-3 or TRBV12-4; 7 nucleotides line up with TRBD1. CDR3 length: 14 residues. The ends lost 3 bases at V and 5 bases at J; junction bases unmatched: 7.

The genes are TRBV6-5 and TRBJ2-7; 7 bases are shared with TRBD2. This CDR3 contains 15 residues. Per germline, CDR1 MNHEY and CDR2 SVGAGI. V gave up 2 bases and J gave up 2 bases; unmatched junction bases: 6. The CDR3: CASSYIGTNPYEQYF. The CDR3 DNA reads TGTGCCAGCAGTTACATCGGGACTAATCCCTACGAGCAGTACTTC.

J is TRBJ2-5 and V is TRBV12-3 or TRBV12-4, with 8 bases fitting TRBD2. The CDR3 length is 13 residues. Unmatched junction bases numbered 4, after V lost 5 bases and J lost 5 bases. DNA of the CDR3: TGTGCCAGCAGTAAGCGGGAGATGGAGACCCAGTACTTC. It specifies CASSKREMETQYF.

This clonotype was seen only a few times. V is TRBV6-2 or TRBV6-3 and J is TRBJ1-6; a possible D gene is TRBD1 (6 bases). V was cut by 0 bases and J by 3 bases, with 12 bases left in between. The germline V gene has CDR1 MNHEY and CDR2 SVGEGT. This CDR3 region has 17 residues. CDR3 sequence reads: CASSYSVRQDYNSPLHF. The CDR3 DNA follows: TGTGCCAGCAGTTACTCGGTCCGACAGGACTATAATTCACCCCTCCACTTT.

In the case of this clonotype: A read error may explain this, as a much larger clone is one base away. The J gene is TRBJ2-7, the V gene TRBV20-1, with 9 bases fitting TRBD1. The germline CDR1 and CDR2 sequences are DFQATT and SNEGSKA (reference sequence). The junction had 17 bases not matched to a gene; V was cut back by 7 bases and J by 7 bases. The CDR3 is 15 residues long. CDR3 in DNA: TGCAGTGTATACCCCGGGACAGGGTCCTACAATGAGCAGTACTTC. Protein product: CSVYPGTGSYNEQYF.

This clonotype was picked up one time. The rearrangement links TRBV5-4 to TRBJ2-7; D unresolved. The CDR3 loop spans 13 amino acids. Germline lookup yields CDR1 SGHNT and CDR2 YYREEE (reference sequence). V dropped 5 bases and J dropped 2 bases, with 11 bases sitting between them. CDR3 nucleotide sequence: TGTGCCAGCAGTCATCCCGACACCTACGAGCAGTACTTC. Its protein product is CASSHPDTYEQYF.

J is TRBJ2-7 and V is TRBV20-1; 8 nucleotides match TRBD1. Germline values: CDR1 DFQATT, CDR2 SNEGSKA (reference sequence). CDR3 length equals 12 residues. The V gene end was trimmed by 6 bases and the J gene end by 2 bases; junction bases not matched to a gene: 3. The CDR3 DNA sequence: TGCAGTGCGGGACAGGCTACCTACGAGCAGTACTTC. As protein: CSAGQATYEQYF.

This chain joins TRBV7-9 and TRBJ2-5; 9 nucleotides agree with TRBD1. The CDR3 has 15 amino acids. Germline assignment: CDR1 SEHNR and CDR2 FQNEAQ (reference sequence). V was pared by 8 bases and J by 3 bases, with 10 bases of the junction left unmatched. CDR3: CASCIGTGTEETQYF. For the CDR3, the DNA is TGTGCCAGCTGCATCGGGACAGGGACGGAAGAGACCCAGTACTTC.

This clonotype was detected a few times. This chain joins TRBV7-9 and TRBJ1-4, with 7 bases identical to TRBD1. V trimming: 2 bases; J trimming: 7 bases; junction bases outside the gene matches: 4. The CDR3 is 14 amino acids. Germline assignment: CDR1 SEHNR and CDR2 FQNEAQ (reference sequence). The CDR3 DNA reads TGTGCCAGCAGCTTAACAGGGGACATTGAAAAACTGTTTTTT. Protein sequence: CASSLTGDIEKLFF.